This TCR beta chain was sequenced for a study of blood T cell repertoires in COVID-19. In the original workflow: For nucleated cells, counts were estimated from reference gene primer amplification. Repertoires were generated with immunoSEQ multiplex PCR, while TCRdb's copy carries only in-frame clones and drops some. V, J and clone size are those of that table, while D and trimming were read from the DNA. The sample lists approximately 440,000 clones, roughly 87% occurring once. The CDR3 has 14 residues. V lost 4 bases and J 7 bases, leaving 14 bases between the germline ends. Germline V gene sequence: CDR1 SGHRS, CDR2 YFSETQ. Donors in Cohort 3 counted as recovered after two negative PCRs, clearance, or symptom resolution.

The sequenced sample consisted of PBMCs or T cells enriched from blood (not recorded which). This rearrangement joins TRBV5-1 to TRBJ2-2; D is perhaps TRBD2 (5 bases). The source is a young man who had recovered from COVID-19. Written as DNA, the CDR3 is TGCGCCAGCAGCCTATGGACCAGCGGCGGGGAGCTGTTTTTT. This gives the protein CASSLWTSGGELFF.